The 10 T cell receptor beta chains listed next were all sequenced from one sample in a study of long-term antiretroviral therapy in people with HIV. The assay, immunoSEQ v3.0, was run at survey level. Profiling relied on immunoSEQ multiplex PCR, and the TCRdb table lists in-frame clones only, not all of them. The data contain roughly 14,000 clones, more than 75% of them singletons. The source was unsorted PBMCs, collected 3.1 years after starting antiretroviral therapy. The origin of the receptors is a man between 35 and 55 years old with HIV.

This sequence joins TRBV11-3 and TRBJ2-2; D may correspond to TRBD1 or TRBD2 (5 bases each). V lost 5 bases, J lost 1 base, and 14 bases lay in between. CDR1 is SGHNT and CDR2 is YENEEA in the germline V gene. The CDR3 spans 16 residues. The CDR3 sequence: CASSHEGLENTGELFF. The CDR3 DNA reads as TGTGCCAGCAGCCACGAGGGGCTGGAGAACACCGGGGAGCTGTTTTTT.

This sequence joins TRBV9 and TRBJ2-3; D not certain. The germline CDR1 and CDR2 sequences are SGDLS and YYNGEE. V was cut by 3 bases and J by 3 bases, with 11 bases left in between. The CDR3 covers 14 residues. The CDR3 spells CASSGPSSTDTQYF. The CDR3 DNA follows: TGTGCCAGCAGCGGCCCGTCCAGTACAGATACGCAGTATTTT.

J is TRBJ2-1 and V is TRBV5-6; 9 bases match TRBD1. The trim removed 4 bases at V and 2 bases at J, leaving 7 bases unmatched. Germline V gene sequence: CDR1 SGHDT, CDR2 YYEEEE. CDR3 length: 16 residues. CDR3 nucleotides: TGTGCCAGCAGCCACAGGACAGGGGACGCCTACAATGAGCAGTTCTTC. This codes for CASSHRTGDAYNEQFF.

This clone was seen only once. V is TRBV2 and J is TRBJ1-5; D might be TRBD1 (5 bases). The CDR3 is 16 residues long. Germline V lookup: CDR1 SNHLY, CDR2 FYNNEI. V was clipped by 3 bases and J by 2 bases, with 14 bases between them. The CDR3 protein is CASSDLPKGGNQPQHF. CDR3 in DNA: TGTGCCAGCAGTGATTTACCTAAAGGGGGCAATCAGCCCCAGCATTTT.

The chain combines TRBV11-2 with TRBJ2-7; D unclear. CDR1 is SGHAT and CDR2 is FQNNGV in the germline V gene. Trimming removed 5 bases at V and 2 bases at J, with 13 bases between. The CDR3 runs 14 residues. The CDR3 loop reads CASSVGPYTYEQYF. In DNA form, the CDR3 reads TGTGCCAGCAGCGTCGGACCCTACACCTACGAGCAGTACTTC.

V is TRBV6-4 and J is TRBJ1-4; weak D call: TRBD1 (6 bases). The CDR3 runs to 15 residues. Germline CDR1 is MRHNA and CDR2 is SNTAGT. The V end was cut by 6 bases, the J end by 0 bases, with 11 bases between. This CDR3 is CASRAGVATNEKLFF. The CDR3 nucleotides read TGTGCCAGCAGAGCAGGGGTGGCAACTAATGAAAAACTGTTTTTT.

CDR3 sequence (DNA): TGTGCCAGCAGCTTAGGGAGGACGCATGAGCAGTTCTTC. Translation gives CASSLGRTHEQFF. The V call is TRBV7-9, the J call TRBJ2-1; a weak D match, TRBD2 (5 bases). CDR1 SEHNR and CDR2 FQNEAQ come from the germline V gene (reference sequence). The CDR3 is 13 residues long. V was shortened by 1 base and J by 8 bases, with 9 bases between the two germline ends.

This clone showed up just a few times. The genes are TRBV11-2 and TRBJ1-3; D is perhaps TRBD1 (5 bases). Germline V gives CDR1 SGHAT, CDR2 FQNNGV. The CDR3 totals 16 residues. Trimming left V 5 bases short and J 8 bases short, with 22 bases between. The CDR3: CASSVRGSGAGDTIYF. Here the CDR3 DNA reads TGTGCCAGCAGCGTTAGGGGTTCGGGAGCCGGAGACACCATATATTTT.

This chain connects TRBV9 to TRBJ1-3; 7 nucleotides line up with TRBD1. CDR3 length equals 14 residues. With V trimmed by 2 bases and J by 8 bases, 7 bases remained unmatched. CDR1 and CDR2 (germline): SGDLS, YYNGEE. CDR3 amino acids: CASSVFDRADTIYF. As DNA, the CDR3 is TGTGCCAGCAGCGTTTTCGACAGGGCAGACACCATATATTTT.

J is TRBJ2-3 and V is TRBV6-1; 10 bases align to TRBD2. The CDR3 totals 13 residues. CDR1 MNHNS and CDR2 SASEGT come from the germline V gene. Trimming took 8 bases from V and 6 from J; bases not matched to a gene: 5. CDR3 amino acids: CASRAGGRDTQYF. The CDR3 nucleotides are TGTGCCAGCCGAGCGGGGGGGAGGGATACGCAGTATTTT.